This note documents a single TCR beta chain sequence. The antigen is undetermined. V shed 2 bases and J 3 bases; nucleotides not matched to a gene: 9. CDR3 length: 17 residues. These data belong to a study of T cell repertoires in cytomegalovirus infection. TCRdb reanalysed the reads using MiXCR and keeps one entry per CDR3 protein. The data show approximately 910,000 distinct CDR3 sequences, roughly 30% seen once. The sequences come from cultured CD8+ T cells from PBMCs, collected from culture after CMV antigen stimulation. The chain employs TRBV23-1 and TRBJ2-1, with TRBD2 identical over 8 bases. TRBV23-1 is recorded as an ORF, its role being uncertain. This receptor was identified in a human donor in good health (CMV status not recorded). Some clones in this sample may be carry-over from other donors' samples. CDR3 in DNA: TGCGCCAGCAGTCAAAATGGGAGCGGGGGATACTACAATGAGCAGTTCTTC. Its translation is CASSQNGSGGYYNEQFF.